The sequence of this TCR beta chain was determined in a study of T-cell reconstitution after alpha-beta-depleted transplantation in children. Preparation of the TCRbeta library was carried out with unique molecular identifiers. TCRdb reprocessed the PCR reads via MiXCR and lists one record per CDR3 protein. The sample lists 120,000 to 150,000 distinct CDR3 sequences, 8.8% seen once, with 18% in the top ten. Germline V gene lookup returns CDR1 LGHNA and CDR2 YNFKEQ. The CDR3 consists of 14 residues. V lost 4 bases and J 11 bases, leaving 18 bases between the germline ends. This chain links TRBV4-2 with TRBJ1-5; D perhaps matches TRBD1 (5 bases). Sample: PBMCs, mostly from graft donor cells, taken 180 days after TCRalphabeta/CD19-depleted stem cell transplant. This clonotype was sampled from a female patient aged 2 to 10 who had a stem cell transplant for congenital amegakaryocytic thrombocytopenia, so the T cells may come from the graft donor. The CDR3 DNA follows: TGTGCCAGCAGCCCCAGGGTGCTCCGGTGGGCCCAGCATTTT. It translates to CASSPRVLRWAQHF.